These T cell receptor beta chains were read from a single sample in a study of PD-L1 blockade in urothelial cancer. The protocol was immunoSEQ multiplex PCR, while the TCRdb copy is restricted to in-frame clones and leaves out a portion. The table records some 89,000 clones, more than 70% of them present only once. The starting material was PBMCs, obtained around atezolizumab (anti-PD-L1) treatment. The receptors originated from a man aged 55-75 years with urothelial cancer. CDR3s include the opening cysteine and the closing phenylalanine or tryptophan.

j_call v_call cdr3_aa
TRBJ1-4 TRBV20-1 CSATQEKLFF
TRBJ2-3 TRBV19 CASSRPMLGTSTDTQYF
TRBJ2-5 TRBV9 CASSPTGGPQETQYF
TRBJ2-7 TRBV6-5 CASRQPWTGKGEQYF
TRBJ2-2 TRBV2 CASREDSNTGELFF
TRBJ2-2 TRBV7-2 CASSSLAGFGELFF
TRBJ1-1 TRBV5-1 CASSPLWGRDLNTEAFF
TRBJ1-1 TRBV20-1 CSARDVIEAFF
TRBJ1-1 TRBV11-2 CASSLVGGKGTEAFF
TRBJ1-3 TRBV7-2 CASSTETGSGNTIYF
TRBJ2-1 TRBV9 CASSTLRGSQEQFF
TRBJ2-5 TRBV5-1 CASSLEGETQYF
TRBJ1-1 TRBV9 CASSVSNLNTEAFF
TRBJ2-1 TRBV27 CASSLATPSYNEQFF
TRBJ2-3 TRBV7-6 CASSPTSGGTDTQYF
TRBJ2-2 TRBV12-5 CASGLSSGRDTGELFF
TRBJ2-3 TRBV5-4 CASSLSSGRTDTQYF
TRBJ2-2 TRBV5-1 CASLPTDRYPTGELFF
TRBJ2-3 TRBV4-2 CASSQDFWVGAVASTDTQYF
TRBJ2-2 TRBV4-1 CASSQDRGNTGELFF
TRBJ2-7 TRBV4-1 CASSQQREGGSKAYEQYF
TRBJ2-2 TRBV11-2 CASRVRGGRAGELFF
TRBJ1-1 TRBV29-1 CSVDGNRGGMNTEAFF
TRBJ2-1 TRBV6-6 CASSLTDEQFF
TRBJ2-7 TRBV28 CASSSVPSSYEQYF
TRBJ1-1 TRBV29-1 CSVSRQGGTEAFF
TRBJ2-2 TRBV11-1 CASSFVTNTGELFF
TRBJ2-2 TRBV7-8 CASSLVAGTNTGELFF
TRBJ1-6 TRBV7-6 CASSGTGGRDSPLHF
TRBJ2-1 TRBV15 CATSRGLVSYNEQFF